Listed below are T cell receptor beta chains from one sample, sequenced in a study of cytomegalovirus exposure and HLA in healthy donors. The repertoire was sequenced with immunoSEQ multiplex PCR; TCRdb's copy has only in-frame clones and lacks some. The sample has around 250,000 clones, 90% seen once; the top ten hold under 0.45%. Sequenced input: PBMCs. These receptors were obtained from a woman younger than 35 in good health and CMV-seronegative. The CDR3 runs from the conserved cysteine through the conserved F or W. A D gene is named only where the DNA matches it firmly. The size of a clone is reported for some rows only, either as once, few or many, or as a class for expanded clones.

TGCGCCAGCAGCACGGGAAGGGACAGAGAAACCCTAGAGCAGTTCTTC,CASSTGRDRETLEQFF,TRBV5-1,TRBD1,.,TRBJ2-1
TGCGCCAGCAGCTTAAGGGGGCTGGGGACTGAAGCTTTCTTT,CASSLRGLGTEAFF,TRBV5-1,TRBD1,.,TRBJ1-1
TGTGCCAGCCCGGGACAGATCTCAAAGATCTCTACAGATACGCAGTATTTT,CASPGQISKISTDTQYF,TRBV27,TRBD1,.,TRBJ2-3
TGTGCCAGCAGCTTAGGGGGGGAGGGCTACACCTTC,CASSLGGEGYTF,TRBV7-8,.,.,TRBJ1-2
TGTGCCAGTAGTATTAGCAGCAGGTCCGGGGACACTGAAGCTTTCTTT,CASSISSRSGDTEAFF,TRBV19,.,.,TRBJ1-1
TGTGCCAGCAGCGTAGGCCCCCCCCGCTACTACGAGCAGTACTTC,CASSVGPPRYYEQYF,TRBV9,.,.,TRBJ2-7
TGTGCCAGCTCACCTCTTGTAACAGATACGCAGTATTTT,CASSPLVTDTQYF,TRBV18,.,.,TRBJ2-3
TGTGCCAGCAGCCTGACTAGCGGACCCACAGATACGCAGTATTTT,CASSLTSGPTDTQYF,TRBV27,TRBD2,.,TRBJ2-3
TGTGCCAGCGGATTTCCTGGGGGGGAGGGCTACAATGAGCAGTTCTTC,CASGFPGGEGYNEQFF,TRBV27,TRBD2,.,TRBJ2-1
TGTGCCAGCAGCTTAAATGGCGTGAGGGAGACCCAGTACTTC,CASSLNGVRETQYF,TRBV7-6,.,once,TRBJ2-5
TGCGCCAGCAGCCAAGAAAGACGGGCTTTTACAGGACCGAACACTGAAGCTTTCTTT,CASSQERRAFTGPNTEAFF,TRBV4-1,.,.,TRBJ1-1
TGCGCCAGCAGTGAGTCCTGGGCCGGTACGCAGTATTTT,CASSESWAGTQYF,TRBV10-1,.,.,TRBJ2-3
TGTGCCAGCAGTTACTCCACCTCCGGGGCCTACAATGAGCAGTTCTTC,CASSYSTSGAYNEQFF,TRBV6-5,.,.,TRBJ2-1
TGTGCCAGTAGTATCGGGACAGGAGTTTTGTTGGCTGAAGCTTTCTTT,CASSIGTGVLLAEAFF,TRBV19,TRBD1,.,TRBJ1-1
TGTGCCTGGAGTGTTTCCGAGACCAGGGTCGCGCAGTACTTC,CAWSVSETRVAQYF,TRBV30,.,once,TRBJ2-7
TGCGCCAGCAGCCAAGATGAATGGATGCGGGTTGATGACACTGAAGCTTTCTTT,CASSQDEWMRVDDTEAFF,TRBV4-3,.,.,TRBJ1-1
TGCAGCGTTTCCACAGCCTACGAGCAGTACTTC,CSVSTAYEQYF,TRBV29-1,.,.,TRBJ2-7
TGTGCCAGTTCCCCCGTTAGGGGGATAGGCACAGATACGCAGTATTTT,CASSPVRGIGTDTQYF,TRBV19,.,.,TRBJ2-3
TGTGCCAGCAGCGCCCTACAGGGGGCGAGGGCTGAAGCTTTCTTT,CASSALQGARAEAFF,TRBV9,TRBD1,.,TRBJ1-1
TGTGCCAGCAGACTAGCGGGGAGCACAGATACGCAGTATTTT,CASRLAGSTDTQYF,TRBV6-1,TRBD2,.,TRBJ2-3
TGTGCCAGCAGTTACGGACAGGGCAGAGAGACCCAGTACTTC,CASSYGQGRETQYF,TRBV2,TRBD1,.,TRBJ2-5
TGTGCCAGTAGTATTACAGGGGGTGGTCAGCCCCAGCATTTT,CASSITGGGQPQHF,TRBV19,TRBD1,.,TRBJ1-5
TGTGCCAGCAGCATACCCCGGGGGCAAGAGACCCAGTACTTC,CASSIPRGQETQYF,TRBV7-2,.,.,TRBJ2-5
TGTGCCAGCAGCTTAGCACGCTCCGGGACAGGGGTACCCTATGGCTACACCTTC,CASSLARSGTGVPYGYTF,TRBV7-9,TRBD1,.,TRBJ1-2